What follows are 2 T cell receptor beta chains derived from one specimen sequenced in a study of tumor-infiltrating lymphocytes in primary liver carcinoma. Without any cell sorting, 20-30 mg of bulk tissue yielded co-extracted RNA and DNA. Starting from roughly 0.5 ug of total RNA, TCR beta cDNA was produced with a primer in the constant region. Slightly modified ARM-PCR served as the procedure for the TCR beta libraries. These libraries came from three rounds of nested multiplex PCR. It was with TRBV1-TRBV30 forward primers and a C-beta reverse primer that the first two PCR rounds were run, at around 9 cycles each. TCRdb used MiXCR to reprocess the multiplex PCR reads, holding one entry per CDR3 protein. The sample has approximately 190,000 distinct CDR3 sequences, around 81% seen once. The sample comprised tumor tissue from primary liver carcinoma. The receptor set was obtained from a man aged 35-49 years with primary liver carcinoma and hepatitis B virus infection.

As concerns this clonotype: The junction shows a germline mismatch at one end, possibly a read error. The chain joins TRBV6-1 to TRBJ2-1; no definite D call. Germline values: CDR1 MNHNS, CDR2 SASEGT. CDR3 length: 14 residues. In nucleotides, the CDR3 is TGTGCCAGCAGTTACCAGGCTAGTTTTAATGAACAGTTTTTC. Translated: CASSYQASFNEQFF.

The sample holds one count of this clonotype. At one end, the junction sequence differs from germline, possibly due to a read error. The DNA for the CDR3 is TGTGACAGCAGTTTTCCCGGGACTAGCGGGACCAAAAGCATTCAGTATTTC. It translates to CDSSFPGTSGTKSIQYF. The chain recombines TRBV11-1 with TRBJ2-4; 13 bases fit TRBD2. Germline assignment: CDR1 SGHAT and CDR2 FQDESV (reference sequence). The CDR3 consists of 17 residues. Complete variable domain (other parts from reference TRBV11-1 and TRBJ2-4): EAEVAQSPRYKITEKSQAVAFWCDPISGHATLYWYRQILGQGPELLVQFQDESVVDDSQLPKDRFSAERLKGVDSTLKIQPAELGDSAMYLCDSSFPGTSGTKSIQYFGAGTRLSVL.